This passage covers 25 T cell receptor beta chains from one sample sequenced in a study of cytomegalovirus exposure and HLA in healthy donors. Primers for the PCR totalled 60 Vbeta and 13 Jbeta. The method was immunoSEQ multiplex PCR; TCRdb's version includes in-frame clones alone and lacks a portion of them. The table includes around 140,000 clones, approximately 79% detected once. Sequencing was done on a sample of PBMCs. The receptors shown here come from a man aged 50-59 years in good health and CMV-seropositive.

The genes are TRBV5-4 and TRBJ2-7; D remains ambiguous. The length of the CDR3 is 18 residues. The V end lost 1 base, the J end lost 2 bases, and 22 bases lay between the germline ends. The germline V gene has CDR1 SGHNT and CDR2 YYREEE (reference sequence). DNA of the CDR3: TGTGCCAGCAGCTTGAAAGCCCCACTTATGAGGCCTCCCTACGAGCAGTACTTC. Translated: CASSLKAPLMRPPYEQYF.

V gene TRBV15 combines with J gene TRBJ2-6, with D hard to call. V shed 0 bases and J shed 0 bases, with 6 bases lying between them. Looked up from germline, CDR1 is LNHNV and CDR2 is YYDKDF (reference sequence). This CDR3 contains 16 residues. CDR3: CATSRDGSSGANVLTF. The CDR3 region has the DNA TGTGCCACCAGCAGAGATGGCAGCTCTGGGGCCAACGTCCTGACTTTC.

The gene calls are TRBV5-8 and TRBJ1-1; D may be TRBD1 (6 bases). Germline CDR1 SGHTS, CDR2 YDEGEE. The CDR3 loop spans 15 amino acids. V lost 4 bases and J 0 bases, leaving 13 bases between the germline ends. CDR3 nucleotide sequence: TGTGCCAGCAGCGGTACAGGGTTGATGAACACTGAAGCTTTCTTT. Its protein product is CASSGTGLMNTEAFF.

This clone has just a few counts. The chain recombines TRBV7-2 with TRBJ2-2, with TRBD1 matching over 7 bases. CDR3 length: 16 amino acids. The germline CDR1 and CDR2 sequences are SGHTA and FQGNSA. The V and J ends lost 3 bases and 6 bases, in that order; junction bases with no gene match: 10. The CDR3 protein is CASSFGQVGLSGELFF. The CDR3 coding sequence is TGTGCCAGCAGCTTCGGACAGGTCGGACTGTCCGGGGAGCTGTTTTTT.

The chain uses TRBV29-1 and TRBJ2-1; unclear D gene. V lost 4 bases and J lost 4, with 5 bases in between. Per the germline V gene, CDR1 is SQVTM and CDR2 is ANQGSEA. The CDR3 has 11 amino acids. Here the CDR3 reads CSVGPYNEQFF. In DNA form, the CDR3 reads TGCAGCGTTGGTCCATACAATGAGCAGTTCTTC.

This CDR3 reads CASSGKPGLADNSYEQYF. The CDR3 DNA reads TGTGCCAGCAGCGGAAAACCGGGACTAGCGGACAACTCCTACGAGCAGTACTTC. The chain combines TRBV5-4 with TRBJ2-7; TRBD2 matches 11 bases. V gave up 4 bases and J gave up 0 bases; unmatched junction bases: 12. The CDR3 runs to 18 residues. Germline loops: CDR1 SGHNT, CDR2 YYREEE (reference sequence).

V is TRBV5-1 and J is TRBJ1-2; perhaps TRBD1 as D (5 bases). Germline lookup yields CDR1 SGHRS and CDR2 YFSETQ. V was cut by 2 bases and J by 8 bases, with 16 bases left in between. The CDR3 consists of 14 residues. CDR3 sequence (DNA): TGCGCCAGCAGCTTTTACAACCGGGGGGACGGCTACACCTTC. Amino acid sequence: CASSFYNRGDGYTF.

This clone was counted at least ten times. This chain connects TRBV4-1 to TRBJ2-5; tentatively, D is TRBD1 (5 bases). This CDR3 region has 16 residues. Germline values: CDR1 MGHRA, CDR2 YSYEKL. Deletions cut 1 base from V and 4 bases from J, with 16 bases between. CDR3 in DNA: TGCGCCAGCAGCCAAGGGGGCCCAAAAAACCGAGAGACCCAGTACTTC. As protein: CASSQGGPKNRETQYF.

A single count supports this clone. The J gene is TRBJ1-6, the V gene TRBV7-2; no firm D call. CDR1 and CDR2 (germline): SGHTA, FQGNSA. The CDR3 contains 13 residues. The V gene lost 6 bases and the J gene lost 4 bases, with 7 bases spanning the gap. This CDR3 is CASSSTYNSPLHF. The CDR3 DNA reads as TGTGCCAGCAGTTCGACATATAATTCACCCCTCCACTTT.

The CDR3 DNA reads TGTGCCAGCACGGGTAGAAACTACGGGGGCTATGGCTACACCTTC. Translation: CASTGRNYGGYGYTF. This chain joins TRBV7-9 and TRBJ1-2, with a possible D match to TRBD1 (5 bases). The CDR3 contains 15 residues. V shed 7 bases and J shed 4 bases, with 19 bases lying between them. In germline, CDR1 is SEHNR, CDR2 FQNEAQ (reference sequence).

Worth noting for this clone: At one of its ends the junction is not consistent with the germline gene, which may arise from a read error. The V call is TRBV18, the J call TRBJ1-1; D might be TRBD1 (6 bases). CDR3 length equals 14 residues. The germline CDR1 and CDR2 sequences are KGHSH and LQKENI. The CDR3 is CASSPGQMNSEAFF. DNA for the CDR3: TGTGCCAGCTCACCAGGACAGATGAACTCTGAAGCTTTCTTT. The variable domain in full, completed from reference TRBV18 and TRBJ1-1, reads NAGVMQNPRHLVRRRGQEARLRCSPMKGHSHVYWYRQLPEEGLKFMVYLQKENIIDESGMPKERFSAEFPKEGPSILRIQQVVRGDSAAYFCASSPGQMNSEAFFGQGTRLTVV.

This chain connects TRBV29-1 to TRBJ2-5, with 9 bases fitting TRBD2. From germline, CDR1 is SQVTM and CDR2 ANQGSEA. The CDR3 contains 14 residues. V shed 4 bases and J 1 base; nucleotides not matched to a gene: 4. As DNA, the CDR3 is TGCAGCGTTGCCGGGACTAGCCCCCAAGAGACCCAGTACTTC. It yields the protein CSVAGTSPQETQYF.

The sample holds a few counts of this clone. The V call is TRBV9, the J call TRBJ2-2, with 12 bases matching TRBD2. CDR3 size: 17 residues. With V trimmed by 0 bases and J by 5 bases, 5 bases remained unmatched. Germline assignment: CDR1 SGDLS and CDR2 YYNGEE. CDR3 nucleotide sequence: TGTGCCAGCAGCGTAGGTCTAGCGGGGGGGCCGACCGGGGAGCTGTTTTTT. It encodes CASSVGLAGGPTGELFF.

The V and J genes are TRBV15 and TRBJ2-2, with 8 bases that match TRBD1. CDR1 and CDR2 (germline): LNHNV, YYDKDF (reference sequence). The CDR3 extends over 15 amino acids. J was trimmed by 4 bases and V by 5 bases; bases with no gene match: 6. The CDR3 nucleotides read TGTGCCACCAGCTTTGACAGGGGATTCACCGGGGAGCTGTTTTTT. Translated, it gives CATSFDRGFTGELFF.

Details on this clone: This specimen includes other DNA sequences encoding the same CDR3. J is TRBJ2-7 and V is TRBV10-3, with 13 bases aligning to TRBD2. The CDR3 contains 13 residues. Germline CDR1 reads ENHRY; CDR2 reads SYGVKD. Trimming took 9 bases from V and 3 from J; bases not matched to a gene: 2. DNA of the CDR3: TGTGCCATTCGGACTAGCGGGGGCTACGAGCAGTACTTC. This translates into CAIRTSGGYEQYF.

The V call is TRBV2, the J call TRBJ2-7, with TRBD1 identical over 8 bases. Germline V gene sequence: CDR1 SNHLY, CDR2 FYNNEI. Trimming took 6 bases from V and 11 from J; bases not matched to a gene: 12. This CDR3 contains 13 residues. CDR3 amino acids: CASRDGDRPPKYF. In DNA, the CDR3 is TGTGCCAGCAGAGACGGGGACAGGCCTCCAAAGTACTTC.

CDR3 nucleotide sequence: TGTGCCAGCAGACCCAATACGGGGACATCGGGGGAGCTGTTTTTT. Amino acids: CASRPNTGTSGELFF. The rearrangement joins TRBV7-2 to TRBJ2-2, with a tentative D call TRBD1 (6 bases). V was clipped by 6 bases and J by 8 bases, with 19 bases between them. Germline CDR1 and CDR2: SGHTA and FQGNSA. The CDR3 length is 15 residues.

This clone occurred a few times. The chain recombines TRBV21-1 with TRBJ2-7; TRBD2 is the table's D call and was not checked against the DNA. TRBV21-1 is a pseudogene segment. This CDR3 region has 15 residues. The CDR3 here is CASSKGEGLIYEQYF. CDR3 in DNA: TGTGCCAGCAGCAAAGGAGAGGGACTCATCTACGAGCAGTACTTC.

This CDR3 is CASSIELRDRGWGYTF. Here the CDR3 DNA reads TGTGCCAGTAGTATAGAGCTCCGGGACAGGGGCTGGGGCTACACCTTC. The genes are TRBV19 and TRBJ1-2, with TRBD1 matching 10 bases. J lost 8 bases, V lost 0 bases, and 9 bases had no gene match. CDR1 is LNHDA, CDR2 SQIVND, per germline (reference sequence). This CDR3 is built from 16 residues.

The rearrangement uses TRBV5-1 and TRBJ1-1; perhaps TRBD1 as D (6 bases). V was pared by 0 bases and J by 1 base, with 10 bases between. There are 15 residues in the CDR3. CDR1 and CDR2 (germline): SGHRS, YFSETQ. The CDR3 region has the DNA TGCGCCAGCAGCTTGGATCTCAGGGGGAACACTGAAGCTTTCTTT. This translates into CASSLDLRGNTEAFF.

As DNA, the CDR3 is TGTGCCAGCACCGGGACAGACGGAAACACCATATATTTT. Protein: CASTGTDGNTIYF. The chain recombines TRBV2 with TRBJ1-3, with TRBD1 matching over 7 bases. CDR1 and CDR2 (germline): SNHLY, FYNNEI. The CDR3 contains 13 residues. Trimming cost V 7 bases and J 4 bases; bases outside gene matches: 4. Full variable domain (missing parts from reference TRBV2 and TRBJ1-3): EPEVTQTPSHQVTQMGQEVILRCVPISNHLYFYWYRQILGQKVEFLVSFYNNEISEKSEIFDDQFSVERPDGSNFTLKIRSTKLEDSAMYFCASTGTDGNTIYFGEGSWLTVV.

J is TRBJ1-1 and V is TRBV19; D call uncertain. This CDR3 has 17 residues. The ends were cut back, 4 bases at V and 4 bases at J, with 22 bases in the middle. Germline loops: CDR1 LNHDA, CDR2 SQIVND (reference sequence). For the CDR3, the DNA is TGTGCCAGTAGTAACGGGCCGGGTTCCTCCGCGGGCACTGAAGCTTTCTTT. This translates into CASSNGPGSSAGTEAFF.

Details on this clone: This CDR3 is also generated by other DNA sequences in the sample. The CDR3 coding sequence is TGTGCCAGCAGTTTGACCGGAACAGGCAGAAATCAGCCCCAGCATTTT. Its protein product is CASSLTGTGRNQPQHF. This sequence joins TRBV27 and TRBJ1-5; possibly TRBD1 for D (5 bases). Germline V gene data show CDR1 as MNHEY and CDR2 as SMNVEV (reference sequence). Trimming stripped 3 bases from V and 4 bases from J, with 16 bases between. This CDR3 region has 16 residues.

The gene calls are TRBV6-6 and TRBJ1-1; no clear D gene. The germline V and J ends were trimmed by 5 bases and 10 bases, with 14 bases remaining between them. Germline V lookup: CDR1 MNHNY, CDR2 SVGAGI (reference sequence). The CDR3 extends over 12 amino acids. CDR3 sequence (DNA): TGTGCCAGCAGTCTACAGCAGTCCGTAGCTTTCTTT. As protein: CASSLQQSVAFF.

The chain carries TRBV19 and TRBJ2-5; 10 nucleotides agree with TRBD2. Trimming removed 6 bases from V and 5 bases from J; junction bases left unmatched: 6. The CDR3 spans 14 residues. Germline CDR1 reads LNHDA; CDR2 reads SQIVND (reference sequence). The CDR3 nucleotides read TGTGCCAGTAGGCTAGCGGGAGTGGGTGAGACCCAGTACTTC. Translating it yields CASRLAGVGETQYF.